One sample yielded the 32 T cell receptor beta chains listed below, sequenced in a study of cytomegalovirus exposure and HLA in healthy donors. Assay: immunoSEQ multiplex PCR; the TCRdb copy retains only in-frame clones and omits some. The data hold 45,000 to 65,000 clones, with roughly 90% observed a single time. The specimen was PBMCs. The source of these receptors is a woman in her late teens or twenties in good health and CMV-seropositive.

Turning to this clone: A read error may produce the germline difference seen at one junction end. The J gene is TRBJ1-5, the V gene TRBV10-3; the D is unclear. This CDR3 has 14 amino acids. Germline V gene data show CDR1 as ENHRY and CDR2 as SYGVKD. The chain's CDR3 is CAISGERANRPQHF. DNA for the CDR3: TGTGCCATCAGTGGGGAGCGCGCGAATCGGCCCCAGCATTTT.

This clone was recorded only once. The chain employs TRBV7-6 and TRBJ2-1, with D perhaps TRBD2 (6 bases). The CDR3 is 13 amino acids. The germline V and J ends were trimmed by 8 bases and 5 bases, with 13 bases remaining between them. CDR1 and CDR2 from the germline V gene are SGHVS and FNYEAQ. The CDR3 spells CASAGLVDNEQFF. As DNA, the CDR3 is TGTGCCAGCGCGGGGCTCGTTGACAATGAGCAGTTCTTC.

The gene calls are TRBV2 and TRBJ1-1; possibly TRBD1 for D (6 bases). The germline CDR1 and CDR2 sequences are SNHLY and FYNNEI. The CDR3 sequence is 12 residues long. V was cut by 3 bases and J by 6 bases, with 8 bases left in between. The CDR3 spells CASSEDSSEAFF. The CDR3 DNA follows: TGTGCCAGCAGTGAGGACAGTTCTGAAGCTTTCTTT.

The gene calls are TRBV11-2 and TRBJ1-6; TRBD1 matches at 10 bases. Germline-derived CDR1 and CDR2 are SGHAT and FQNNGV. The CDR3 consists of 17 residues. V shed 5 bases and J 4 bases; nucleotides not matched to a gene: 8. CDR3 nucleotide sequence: TGTGCCAGCAGCATTGAGACAGGGGGCGTTTATAATTCACCCCTCCACTTT. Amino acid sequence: CASSIETGGVYNSPLHF.

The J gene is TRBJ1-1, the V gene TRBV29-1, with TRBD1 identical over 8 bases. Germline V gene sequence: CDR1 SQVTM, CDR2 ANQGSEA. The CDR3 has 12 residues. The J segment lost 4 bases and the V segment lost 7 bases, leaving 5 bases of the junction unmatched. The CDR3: CSASTGVTEAFF. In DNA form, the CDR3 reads TGCAGCGCCTCGACAGGGGTCACTGAAGCTTTCTTT.

This CDR3 is CASSPETSGGTDTQYF. The CDR3 bases are TGCGCCAGCAGCCCCGAGACTAGCGGGGGGACAGATACGCAGTATTTT. The chain has TRBV4-1 and TRBJ2-3; 13 bases match TRBD2. Germline V gene data show CDR1 as MGHRA and CDR2 as YSYEKL. The CDR3 is 16 residues long. V shed 4 bases and J 3 bases; nucleotides not matched to a gene: 4.

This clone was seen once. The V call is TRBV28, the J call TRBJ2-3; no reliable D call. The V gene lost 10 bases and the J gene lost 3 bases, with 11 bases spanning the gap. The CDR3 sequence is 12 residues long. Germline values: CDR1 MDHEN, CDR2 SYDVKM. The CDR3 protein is CATAGMTDTQYF. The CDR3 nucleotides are TGTGCCACCGCAGGAATGACAGATACGCAGTATTTT.

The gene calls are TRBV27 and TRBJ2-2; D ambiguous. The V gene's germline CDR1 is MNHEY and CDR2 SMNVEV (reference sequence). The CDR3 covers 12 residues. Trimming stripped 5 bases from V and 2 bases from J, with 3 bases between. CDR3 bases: TGTGCCAGCAGTCAAAACACCGGGGAGCTGTTTTTT. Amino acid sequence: CASSQNTGELFF.

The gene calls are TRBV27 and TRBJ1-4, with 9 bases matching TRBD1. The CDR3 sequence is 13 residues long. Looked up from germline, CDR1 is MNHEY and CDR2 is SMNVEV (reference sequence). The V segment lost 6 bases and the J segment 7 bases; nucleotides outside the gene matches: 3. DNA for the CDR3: TGTGCCAGCAGGCGGACAGGGGTTGAAAAACTGTTTTTT. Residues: CASRRTGVEKLFF.

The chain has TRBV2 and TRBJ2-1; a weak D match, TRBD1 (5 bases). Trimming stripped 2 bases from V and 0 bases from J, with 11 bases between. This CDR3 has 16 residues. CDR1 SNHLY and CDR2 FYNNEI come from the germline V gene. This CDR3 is CASSENRLSSYNEQFF. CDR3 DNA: TGTGCCAGCAGTGAAAACAGGTTAAGCTCCTACAATGAGCAGTTCTTC.

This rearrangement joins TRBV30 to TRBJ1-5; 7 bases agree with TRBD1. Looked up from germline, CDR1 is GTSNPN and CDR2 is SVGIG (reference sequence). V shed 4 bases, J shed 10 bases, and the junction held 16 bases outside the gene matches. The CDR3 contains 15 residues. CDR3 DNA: TGTGCCTGGAACCGTAAGGGGGCCCCCGAGAATCCCCAGCATTTT. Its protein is CAWNRKGAPENPQHF.

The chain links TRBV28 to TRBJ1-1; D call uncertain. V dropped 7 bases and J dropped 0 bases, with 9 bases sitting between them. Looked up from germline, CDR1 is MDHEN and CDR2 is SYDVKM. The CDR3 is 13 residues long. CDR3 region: CASTGVMNTEAFF. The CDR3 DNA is TGTGCCAGCACCGGAGTGATGAACACTGAAGCTTTCTTT.

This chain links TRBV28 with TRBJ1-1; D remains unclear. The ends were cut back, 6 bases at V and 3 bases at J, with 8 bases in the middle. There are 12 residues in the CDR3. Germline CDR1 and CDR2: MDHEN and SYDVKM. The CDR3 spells CASRSRDTEAFF. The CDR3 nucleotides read TGTGCCAGCAGGTCGCGAGACACTGAAGCTTTCTTT.

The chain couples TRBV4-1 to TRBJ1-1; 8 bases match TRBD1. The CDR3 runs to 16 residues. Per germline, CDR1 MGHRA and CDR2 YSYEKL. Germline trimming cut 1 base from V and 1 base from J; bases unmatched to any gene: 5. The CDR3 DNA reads TGCGCCAGCAGCCAAGGAATTGGGACAGGGAACACTGAAGCTTTCTTT. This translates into CASSQGIGTGNTEAFF.

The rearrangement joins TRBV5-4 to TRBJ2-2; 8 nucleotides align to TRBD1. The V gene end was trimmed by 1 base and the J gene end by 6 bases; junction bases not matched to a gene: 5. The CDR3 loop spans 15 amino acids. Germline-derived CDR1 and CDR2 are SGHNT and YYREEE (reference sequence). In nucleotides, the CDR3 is TGTGCCAGCAGCTTGCAGGGACAGGTCGCCGGGGAGCTGTTTTTT. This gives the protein CASSLQGQVAGELFF.

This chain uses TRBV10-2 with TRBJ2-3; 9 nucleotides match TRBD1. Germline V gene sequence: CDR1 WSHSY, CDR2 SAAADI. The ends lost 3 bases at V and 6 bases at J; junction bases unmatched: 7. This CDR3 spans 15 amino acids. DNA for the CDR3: TGCGCCAGCAGTGATTGGGACAGGGCGCGGGATACGCAGTATTTT. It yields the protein CASSDWDRARDTQYF.

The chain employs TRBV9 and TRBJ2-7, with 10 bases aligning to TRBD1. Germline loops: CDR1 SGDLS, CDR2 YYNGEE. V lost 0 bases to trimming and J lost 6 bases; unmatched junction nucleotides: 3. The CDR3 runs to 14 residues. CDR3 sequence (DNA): TGTGCCAGCAGCGTAGAGGGACAGGGGTCCGAGCAGTACTTC. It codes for CASSVEGQGSEQYF.

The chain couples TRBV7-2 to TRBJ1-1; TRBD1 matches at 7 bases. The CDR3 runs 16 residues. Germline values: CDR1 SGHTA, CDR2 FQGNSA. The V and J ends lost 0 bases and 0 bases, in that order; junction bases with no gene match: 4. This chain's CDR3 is CASSLAIDRVNTEAFF. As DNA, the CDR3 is TGTGCCAGCAGCTTAGCCATAGACAGGGTGAACACTGAAGCTTTCTTT.

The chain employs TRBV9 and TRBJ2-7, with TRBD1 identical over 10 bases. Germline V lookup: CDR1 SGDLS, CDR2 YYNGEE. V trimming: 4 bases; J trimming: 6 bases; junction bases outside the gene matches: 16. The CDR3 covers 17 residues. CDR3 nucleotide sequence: TGTGCCAGCAGCCCCACGTGGGGGGGACAGGGGATAGGCGAGCAGTACTTC. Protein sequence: CASSPTWGGQGIGEQYF.

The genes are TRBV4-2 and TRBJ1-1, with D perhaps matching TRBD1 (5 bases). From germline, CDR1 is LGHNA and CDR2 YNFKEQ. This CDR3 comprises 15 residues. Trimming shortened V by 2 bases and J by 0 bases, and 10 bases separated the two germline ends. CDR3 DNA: TGTGCCAGCAGCCAACGACAGTCCCTGAACACTGAAGCTTTCTTT. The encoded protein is CASSQRQSLNTEAFF.

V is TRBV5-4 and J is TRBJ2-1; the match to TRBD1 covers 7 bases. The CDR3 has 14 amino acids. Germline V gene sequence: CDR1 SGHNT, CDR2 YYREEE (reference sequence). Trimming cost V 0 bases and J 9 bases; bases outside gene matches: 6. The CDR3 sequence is CASSLEDRATEQFF. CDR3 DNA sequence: TGTGCCAGCAGCTTGGAAGACAGGGCCACTGAGCAGTTCTTC.

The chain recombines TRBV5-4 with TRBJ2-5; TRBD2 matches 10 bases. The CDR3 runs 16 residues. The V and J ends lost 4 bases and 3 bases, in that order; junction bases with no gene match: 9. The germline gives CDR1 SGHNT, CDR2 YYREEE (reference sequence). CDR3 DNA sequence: TGTGCCAGCAGCCCGCACGGGACTAGCGTGAAAGAGACCCAGTACTTC. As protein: CASSPHGTSVKETQYF.

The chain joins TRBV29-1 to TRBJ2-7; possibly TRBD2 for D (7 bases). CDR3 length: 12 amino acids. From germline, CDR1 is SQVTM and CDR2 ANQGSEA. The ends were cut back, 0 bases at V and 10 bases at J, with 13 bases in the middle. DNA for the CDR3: TGCAGCGTTGAAGATATTGGGGGGGGCCAGTACTTC. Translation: CSVEDIGGGQYF.

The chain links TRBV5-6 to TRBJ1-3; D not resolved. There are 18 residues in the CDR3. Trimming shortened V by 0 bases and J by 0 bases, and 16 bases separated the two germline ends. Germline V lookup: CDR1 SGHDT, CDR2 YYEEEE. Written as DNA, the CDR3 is TGTGCCAGCAGCTTGGTTACGAACAGTCCCTCCTCTGGAAACACCATATATTTT. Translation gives CASSLVTNSPSSGNTIYF.

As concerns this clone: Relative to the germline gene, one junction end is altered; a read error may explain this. CDR3 region: CASSVGPTIRHF. The CDR3 nucleotides are TGTGCCAGCAGTGTGGGGCCCACCATTCGGCATTTT. The rearrangement links TRBV2 to TRBJ1-3; perhaps TRBD1 as D (5 bases). Germline lookup yields CDR1 SNHLY and CDR2 FYNNEI. The CDR3 length is 12 residues.

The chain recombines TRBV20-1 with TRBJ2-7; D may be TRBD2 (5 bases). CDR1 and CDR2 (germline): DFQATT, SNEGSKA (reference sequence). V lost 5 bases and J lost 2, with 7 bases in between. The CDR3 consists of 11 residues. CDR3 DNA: TGCAGTGCTGGGGAGACCTACGAGCAGTACTTC. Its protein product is CSAGETYEQYF.

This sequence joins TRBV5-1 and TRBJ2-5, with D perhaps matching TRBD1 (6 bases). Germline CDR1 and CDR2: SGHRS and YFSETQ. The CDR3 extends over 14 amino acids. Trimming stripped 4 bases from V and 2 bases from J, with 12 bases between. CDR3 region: CASSRQAEQETQYF. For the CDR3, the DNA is TGCGCCAGCAGCCGACAGGCTGAACAAGAGACCCAGTACTTC.

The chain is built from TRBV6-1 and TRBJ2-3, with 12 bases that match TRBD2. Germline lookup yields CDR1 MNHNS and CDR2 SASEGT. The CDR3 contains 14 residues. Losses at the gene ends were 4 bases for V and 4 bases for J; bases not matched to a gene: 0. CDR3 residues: CASSGLAGADTQYF. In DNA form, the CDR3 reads TGTGCCAGCAGTGGACTAGCGGGGGCAGATACGCAGTATTTT.

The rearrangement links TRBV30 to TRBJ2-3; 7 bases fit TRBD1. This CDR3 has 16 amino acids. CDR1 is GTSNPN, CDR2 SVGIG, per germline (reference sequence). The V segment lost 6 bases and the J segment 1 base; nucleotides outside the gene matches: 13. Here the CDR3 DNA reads TGTGCCTGTCCGCACTCGACAGGGACGGGCACAGATACGCAGTATTTT. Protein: CACPHSTGTGTDTQYF. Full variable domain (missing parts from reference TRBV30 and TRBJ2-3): SQTIHQWPATLVQPVGSPLSLECTVEGTSNPNLYWYRQAAGRGLQLLFYSVGIGQISSEVPQNLSASRPQDRQFILSSKKLLLSDSGFYLCACPHSTGTGTDTQYFGPGTRLTVL.

The CDR3 sequence: CASRRGTGTYEQYF. CDR3 nucleotides: TGTGCCAGCAGGAGGGGGACGGGGACCTACGAGCAGTACTTC. V gene TRBV6-6 combines with J gene TRBJ2-7; perhaps TRBD1 as D (6 bases). The CDR3 loop spans 14 amino acids. From germline, CDR1 is MNHNY and CDR2 SVGAGI (reference sequence). The ends were cut back, 6 bases at V and 2 bases at J, with 14 bases in the middle.

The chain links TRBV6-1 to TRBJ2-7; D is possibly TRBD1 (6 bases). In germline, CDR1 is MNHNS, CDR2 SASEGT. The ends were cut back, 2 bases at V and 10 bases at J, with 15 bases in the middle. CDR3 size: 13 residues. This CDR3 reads CASSEPAAGDQYF. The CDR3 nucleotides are TGTGCCAGCAGTGAACCCGCCGCAGGGGATCAGTACTTC.

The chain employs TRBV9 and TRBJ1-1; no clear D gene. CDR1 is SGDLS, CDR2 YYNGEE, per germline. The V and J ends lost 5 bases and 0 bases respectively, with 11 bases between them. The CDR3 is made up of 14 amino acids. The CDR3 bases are TGTGCCAGCAGTCAACAGATTATGAACACTGAAGCTTTCTTT. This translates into CASSQQIMNTEAFF.